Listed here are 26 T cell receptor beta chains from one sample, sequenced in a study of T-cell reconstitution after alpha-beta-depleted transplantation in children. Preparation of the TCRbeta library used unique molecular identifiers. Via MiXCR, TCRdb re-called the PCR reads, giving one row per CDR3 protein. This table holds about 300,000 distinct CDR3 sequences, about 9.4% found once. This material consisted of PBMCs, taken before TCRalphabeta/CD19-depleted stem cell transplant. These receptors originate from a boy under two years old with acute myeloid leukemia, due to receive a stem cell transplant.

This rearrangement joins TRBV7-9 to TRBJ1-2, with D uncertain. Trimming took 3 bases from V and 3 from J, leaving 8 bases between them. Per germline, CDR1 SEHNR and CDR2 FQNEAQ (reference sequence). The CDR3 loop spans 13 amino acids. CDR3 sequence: CASSFEQHYGYTF. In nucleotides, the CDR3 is TGTGCCAGCAGCTTCGAACAGCACTATGGCTACACCTTC.

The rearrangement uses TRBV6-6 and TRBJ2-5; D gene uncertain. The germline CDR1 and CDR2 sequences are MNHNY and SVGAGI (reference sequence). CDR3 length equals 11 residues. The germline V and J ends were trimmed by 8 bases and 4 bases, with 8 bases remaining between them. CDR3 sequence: CASGMGETQYF. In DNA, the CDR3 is TGTGCCAGCGGAATGGGAGAGACCCAGTACTTC.

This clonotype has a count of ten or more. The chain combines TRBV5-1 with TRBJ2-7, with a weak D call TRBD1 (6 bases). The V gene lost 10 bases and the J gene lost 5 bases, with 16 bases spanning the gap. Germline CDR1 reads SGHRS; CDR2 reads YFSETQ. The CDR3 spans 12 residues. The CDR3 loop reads CASQGIGDEQYF. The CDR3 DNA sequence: TGCGCCTCCCAGGGGATAGGCGACGAGCAGTACTTC.

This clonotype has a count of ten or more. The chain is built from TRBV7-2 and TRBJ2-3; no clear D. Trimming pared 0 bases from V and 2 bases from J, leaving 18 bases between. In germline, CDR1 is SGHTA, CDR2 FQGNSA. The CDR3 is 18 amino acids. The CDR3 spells CASSLALLGVYVTDTQYF. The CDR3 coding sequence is TGTGCCAGCAGCTTAGCCCTTTTGGGCGTATATGTCACAGATACGCAGTATTTT.

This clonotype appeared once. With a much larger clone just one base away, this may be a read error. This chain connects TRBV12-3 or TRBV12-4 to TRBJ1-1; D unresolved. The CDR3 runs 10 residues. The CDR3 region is CASTPTEAIF. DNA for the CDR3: TGTGCCAGCACCCCCACTGAAGCTATCTTT.

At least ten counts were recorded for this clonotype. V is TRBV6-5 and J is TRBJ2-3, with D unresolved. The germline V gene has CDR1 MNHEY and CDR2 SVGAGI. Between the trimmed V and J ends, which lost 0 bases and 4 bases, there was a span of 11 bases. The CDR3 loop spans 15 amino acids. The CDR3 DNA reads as TGTGCCAGCAGTTACTCCCGGAGATCGGCAGATACGCAGTATTTT. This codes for CASSYSRRSADTQYF.

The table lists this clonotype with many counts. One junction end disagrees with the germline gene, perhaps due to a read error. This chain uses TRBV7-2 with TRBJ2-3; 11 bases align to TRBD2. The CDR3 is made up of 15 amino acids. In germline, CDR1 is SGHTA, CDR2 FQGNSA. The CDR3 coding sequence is TGTGCCTGCAGCCCTAGCGGGGGGCCCACAGATACGCAGTATTTT. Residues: CACSPSGGPTDTQYF.

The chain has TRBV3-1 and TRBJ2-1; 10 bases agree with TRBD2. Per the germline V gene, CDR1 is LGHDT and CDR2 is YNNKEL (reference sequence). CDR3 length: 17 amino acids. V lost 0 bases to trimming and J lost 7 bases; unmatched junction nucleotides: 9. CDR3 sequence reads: CASSQDSLAGASNEQFF. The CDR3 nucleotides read TGTGCCAGCAGCCAAGATAGCCTAGCGGGAGCCTCTAATGAGCAGTTCTTC.

CDR3 region: CASTRPGQGAVDTQYF. The CDR3 DNA follows: TGTGCCAGCACTCGACCGGGACAGGGGGCCGTAGATACGCAGTATTTT. The rearrangement links TRBV28 to TRBJ2-3; 12 nucleotides line up with TRBD1. V was pared by 7 bases and J by 5 bases, with 10 bases of the junction left unmatched. The CDR3 runs 16 residues. Germline V CDR1 and CDR2: MDHEN, SYDVKM.

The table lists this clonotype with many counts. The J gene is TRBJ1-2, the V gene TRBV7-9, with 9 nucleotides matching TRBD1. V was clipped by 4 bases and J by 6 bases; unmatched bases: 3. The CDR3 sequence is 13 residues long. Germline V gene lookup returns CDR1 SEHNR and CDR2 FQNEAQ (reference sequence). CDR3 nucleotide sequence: TGTGCCAGCAGCTACAGGGGGCAAGATGGCTACACCTTC. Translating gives CASSYRGQDGYTF.

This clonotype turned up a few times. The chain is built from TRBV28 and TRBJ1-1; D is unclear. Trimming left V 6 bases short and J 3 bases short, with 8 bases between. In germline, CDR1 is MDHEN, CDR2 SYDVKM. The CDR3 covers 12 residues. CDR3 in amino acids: CASREADTEAFF. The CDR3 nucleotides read TGTGCCAGCAGGGAGGCGGACACTGAAGCTTTCTTT.

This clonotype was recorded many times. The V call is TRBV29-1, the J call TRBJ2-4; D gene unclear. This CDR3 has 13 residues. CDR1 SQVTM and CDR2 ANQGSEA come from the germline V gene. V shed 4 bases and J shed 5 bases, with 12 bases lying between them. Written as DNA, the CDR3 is TGCAGCGTTGTAAGGCCAGTTGAAAACATTCAGTACTTC. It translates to CSVVRPVENIQYF.

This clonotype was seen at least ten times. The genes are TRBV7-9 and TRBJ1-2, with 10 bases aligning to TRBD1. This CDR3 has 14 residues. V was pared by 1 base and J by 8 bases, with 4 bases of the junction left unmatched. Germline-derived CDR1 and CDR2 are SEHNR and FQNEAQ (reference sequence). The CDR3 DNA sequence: TGTGCCAGCAGCTTAGATCGGACAGGGGGAGGCTACACCTTC. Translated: CASSLDRTGGGYTF.

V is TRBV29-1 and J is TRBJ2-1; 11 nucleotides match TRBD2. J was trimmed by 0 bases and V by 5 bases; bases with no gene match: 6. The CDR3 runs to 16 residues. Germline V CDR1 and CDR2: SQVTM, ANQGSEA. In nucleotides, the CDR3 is TGCAGCGTTCCCCCTACTAGCGGGAGCTCCTACAATGAGCAGTTCTTC. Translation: CSVPPTSGSSYNEQFF.

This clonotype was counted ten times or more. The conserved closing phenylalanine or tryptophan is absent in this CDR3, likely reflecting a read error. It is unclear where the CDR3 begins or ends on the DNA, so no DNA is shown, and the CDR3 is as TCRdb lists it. The CDR3 protein is CASSPYCPGLAGSSR. V usage is TRBV28 and J usage is TRBJ2-7; the table calls TRBD2, which could not be checked here. The V gene's germline CDR1 is MDHEN and CDR2 SYDVKM. A total of 15 residues make up the CDR3, ends included.

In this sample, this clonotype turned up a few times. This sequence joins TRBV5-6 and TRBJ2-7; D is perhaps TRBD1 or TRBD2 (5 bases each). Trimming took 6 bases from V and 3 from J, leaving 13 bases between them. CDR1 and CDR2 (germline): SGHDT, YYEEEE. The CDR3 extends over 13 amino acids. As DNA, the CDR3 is TGTGCCAGCAACCTCGAGGGGAGCTACGAGCAGTACTTC. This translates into CASNLEGSYEQYF. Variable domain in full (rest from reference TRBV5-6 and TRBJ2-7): DAGVTQSPTHLIKTRGQQVTLRCSPKSGHDTVSWYQQALGQGPQFIFQYYEEEERQRGNFPDRFSGHQFPNYSSELNVNALLLGDSALYLCASNLEGSYEQYFGPGTRLTVT.

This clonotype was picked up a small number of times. The CDR3 sequence: CASGLGGQDTDTQYF. DNA of the CDR3: TGCGCCAGCGGCCTGGGCGGCCAAGACACAGATACGCAGTATTTT. V gene TRBV10-2 combines with J gene TRBJ2-3, with no clear D. Trimming left V 8 bases short and J 2 bases short, with 17 bases between. This CDR3 region has 15 residues. Germline V gene lookup returns CDR1 WSHSY and CDR2 SAAADI.

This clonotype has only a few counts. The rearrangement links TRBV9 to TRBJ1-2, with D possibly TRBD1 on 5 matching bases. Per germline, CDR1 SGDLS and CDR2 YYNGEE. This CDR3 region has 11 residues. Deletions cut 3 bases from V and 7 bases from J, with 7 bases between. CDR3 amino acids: CASSGTSGYTF. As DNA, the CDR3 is TGTGCCAGCAGCGGGACAAGTGGCTACACCTTC.

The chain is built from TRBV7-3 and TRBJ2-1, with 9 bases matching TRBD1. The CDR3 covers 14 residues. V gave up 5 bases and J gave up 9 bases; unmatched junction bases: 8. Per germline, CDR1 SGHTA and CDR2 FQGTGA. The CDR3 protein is CASSPGQGMIEQFF. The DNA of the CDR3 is TGTGCCAGCAGCCCCGGACAGGGGATGATTGAGCAGTTCTTC.

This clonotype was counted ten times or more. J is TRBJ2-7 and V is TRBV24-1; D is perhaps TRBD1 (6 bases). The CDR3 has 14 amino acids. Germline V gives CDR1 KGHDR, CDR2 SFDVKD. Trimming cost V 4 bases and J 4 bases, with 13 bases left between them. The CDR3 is CATSDSKQGYEQYF. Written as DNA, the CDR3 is TGTGCCACCAGTGACAGTAAACAGGGATACGAGCAGTACTTC.

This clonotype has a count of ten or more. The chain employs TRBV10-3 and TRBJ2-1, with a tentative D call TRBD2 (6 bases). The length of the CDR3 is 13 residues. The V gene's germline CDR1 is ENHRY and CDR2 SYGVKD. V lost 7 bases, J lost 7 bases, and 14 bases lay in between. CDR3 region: CAITTTRSNEQFF. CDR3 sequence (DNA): TGTGCCATCACCACGACTAGGTCGAATGAGCAGTTCTTC.

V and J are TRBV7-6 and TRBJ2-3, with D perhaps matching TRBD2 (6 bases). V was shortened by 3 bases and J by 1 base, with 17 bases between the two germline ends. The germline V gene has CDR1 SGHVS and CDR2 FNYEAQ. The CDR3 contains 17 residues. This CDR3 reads CASSLNDAGWGTDTQYF. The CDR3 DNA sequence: TGTGCCAGCAGCTTGAATGATGCGGGATGGGGCACAGATACGCAGTATTTT.

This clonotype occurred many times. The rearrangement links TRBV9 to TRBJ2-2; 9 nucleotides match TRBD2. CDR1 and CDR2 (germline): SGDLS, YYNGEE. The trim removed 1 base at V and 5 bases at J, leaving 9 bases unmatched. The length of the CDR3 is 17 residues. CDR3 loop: CASSVTSSGNRTGELFF. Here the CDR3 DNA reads TGTGCCAGCAGCGTAACCTCTAGCGGGAACAGGACCGGGGAGCTGTTTTTT.

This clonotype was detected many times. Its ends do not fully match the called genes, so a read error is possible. The DNA for the CDR3 is TGTGCCAGCAGGCCGGGGGGCCGTAACGATGGCTACACCTTC. Its translation: CASRPGGRNDGYTF. J is TRBJ1-2 and V is TRBV2, with D perhaps matching TRBD1 (6 bases). This CDR3 region has 14 residues. Germline CDR1 is SNHLY and CDR2 is FYNNEI.

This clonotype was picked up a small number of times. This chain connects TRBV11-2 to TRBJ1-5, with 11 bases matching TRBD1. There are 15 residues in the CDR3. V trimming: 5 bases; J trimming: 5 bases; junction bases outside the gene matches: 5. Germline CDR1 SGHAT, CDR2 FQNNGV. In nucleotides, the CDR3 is TGTGCCAGCAGCGCCGGGACAGGGGGTTATCAGCCCCAGCATTTT. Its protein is CASSAGTGGYQPQHF.

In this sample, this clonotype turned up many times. The CDR3 nucleotides read TGTGCCACCAGCAGAGATCTCGGAAGGCCACCCATATATTTT. This translates into CATSRDLGRPPIYF. V is TRBV15 and J is TRBJ1-3; D unresolved. This CDR3 spans 14 amino acids. V was cut by 0 bases and J by 11 bases, with 14 bases left in between. Per germline, CDR1 LNHNV and CDR2 YYDKDF (reference sequence). Based on the CDR3 plus reference TRBV15 and TRBJ1-3, the full variable domain is DAMVIQNPRYQVTQFGKPVTLSCSQTLNHNVMYWYQQKSSQAPKLLFHYYDKDFNNEADTPDNFQSRRPNTSFCFLDIRSPGLGDTAMYLCATSRDLGRPPIYFGEGSWLTVV.